The sequence of this TCR beta chain was determined in a study of blood T cell repertoires in COVID-19. This clone was picked up one time. The protocol was immunoSEQ multiplex PCR, while the TCRdb copy is restricted to in-frame clones and leaves out a portion. The sample has 150,000 or so clones, 60% to 85% seen once. The receptor comes from a woman aged 80 or older with active or convalescent COVID-19. Sequencing was done on a sample of peripheral blood.

The CDR3 DNA follows: TGTGCCAGCAGTGAATCAGGGGCGCGACAATCACCCCTCCACTTT. Protein sequence: CASSESGARQSPLHF. The chain couples TRBV2 to TRBJ1-6, with a weak D call TRBD1 (6 bases). Trimming removed 2 bases at V and 10 bases at J, with 15 bases between. Germline V gene data show CDR1 as SNHLY and CDR2 as FYNNEI. The CDR3 contains 15 residues.